What follows are 30 T cell receptor beta chains derived from one specimen sequenced in a study of T cells expressing NK-cell markers. TCRdb derives one entry per CDR3 protein from the 5' RACE reads, leaving out DNA. The table lists about 380,000 distinct CDR3 sequences. The specimen was blood T cells: a sorted CD56 or NKG2C T cell subset, CD4+ or CD8+ T cells, or bulk PBMC T cells (not recorded which). These receptor sequences come from a man aged 18-70 years in good health.

The CDR3 is CASSLAGVTYGYTF. V gene TRBV7-2 combines with J gene TRBJ1-2; TCRdb gives TRBD1 as the D gene, but with no DNA this cannot be confirmed. This CDR3 is built from 14 residues. CDR1 SGHTA and CDR2 FQGNSA come from the germline V gene. Drawing the rest from reference TRBV7-2 and TRBJ1-2, the complete variable domain is GAGVSQSPSNKVTEKGKDVELRCDPISGHTALYWYRQSLGQGLEFLIYFQGNSAPDKSGLPSDRFSAERTGGSVSTLTIQRTQQEDSAVYLCASSLAGVTYGYTFGSGTRLTVV.

V usage is TRBV6-1 and J usage is TRBJ2-7; TCRdb calls TRBD1, which cannot be checked without DNA. The CDR3 covers 15 residues. In germline, CDR1 is MNHNS, CDR2 SASEGT. Here the CDR3 reads CASTERQGASYEQYF.

The chain uses TRBV20-1 and TRBJ1-2; absent DNA, TCRdb's TRBD1 call cannot be checked. The CDR3 sequence is 16 residues long. The germline V gene has CDR1 DFQATT and CDR2 SNEGSKA (reference sequence). The CDR3 loop reads CSARVRTGQSYYGYTF.

The rearrangement joins TRBV20-1 to TRBJ2-4. The CDR3 length is 15 residues. CDR1 is DFQATT, CDR2 SNEGSKA, per germline (reference sequence). The CDR3 spells CSARETGLAKNIQYF.

The chain carries TRBV6-2 or TRBV6-3 and TRBJ2-3; TCRdb calls TRBD2, which cannot be checked without DNA. The CDR3 has 16 amino acids. The germline CDR1 and CDR2 sequences are MNHEY and SVGEGT. This CDR3 is CASSYSAGGPRDTQYF.

The rearrangement joins TRBV6-5 to TRBJ1-6. The length of the CDR3 is 13 residues. The V gene's germline CDR1 is MNHEY and CDR2 SVGAGI. CDR3 amino acids: CASSYEGGSPLHF.

The chain uses TRBV5-1 and TRBJ2-2. The germline gives CDR1 SGHRS, CDR2 YFSETQ. The CDR3 extends over 16 amino acids. The CDR3: CASSLAKGANTGELFF.

V is TRBV25-1 and J is TRBJ2-7; TCRdb picks TRBD1, but there is no DNA to check that call. The CDR3 is 17 residues long. Germline assignment: CDR1 MGHDK and CDR2 SYGVNS. CDR3 sequence reads: CASSGVIGTGPSGEQYF.

The chain carries TRBV6-1 and TRBJ1-3; lacking DNA, the TRBD1 call made by TCRdb goes unchecked. The CDR3 covers 18 residues. Germline-derived CDR1 and CDR2 are MNHNS and SASEGT. The CDR3 sequence: CASSSYFGTGGAGNTIYF.

The chain employs TRBV6-5 and TRBJ1-2. Germline V lookup: CDR1 MNHEY, CDR2 SVGAGI. The CDR3 totals 12 residues. CDR3 residues: CASSYTGYGYTF.

The chain carries TRBV7-2 and TRBJ2-7; TCRdb designates TRBD1, a call that cannot be tested without DNA. CDR3 length: 15 residues. CDR1 and CDR2 from the germline V gene are SGHTA and FQGNSA. The CDR3: CASSSHAGNHYEQYF.

This rearrangement joins TRBV11-3 to TRBJ2-5. CDR1 is SGHNT and CDR2 is YENEEA in the germline V gene. The CDR3 runs to 13 residues. This CDR3 is CASSLSRLETQYF.

CDR3 sequence: CASSGTGVNYGYTF. The chain carries TRBV4-2 and TRBJ1-2; the TCRdb call, TRBD1, lacks DNA for checking. Germline loops: CDR1 LGHNA, CDR2 YNFKEQ. The CDR3 has 14 amino acids.

This sequence joins TRBV7-3 and TRBJ2-1. Germline values: CDR1 SGHTA, CDR2 FQGTGA. The CDR3 consists of 15 residues. The CDR3 sequence: CASSLGIGVYNEQFF.

V is TRBV9 and J is TRBJ2-1; TCRdb indicates TRBD2, and absent DNA this call remains unverified. Germline lookup yields CDR1 SGDLS and CDR2 YYNGEE. The CDR3 has 16 residues. CDR3 in amino acids: CASSLIAGGLYNEQFF.

This chain uses TRBV24-1 with TRBJ1-2; lacking DNA, the TRBD1 call made by TCRdb goes unchecked. CDR3 length: 12 amino acids. From germline, CDR1 is KGHDR and CDR2 SFDVKD. The CDR3 here is CATGDGSWGYTF.

J is TRBJ2-3 and V is TRBV19; the D call of TRBD1 rests on TCRdb alone, since no DNA is present to check it. Germline loops: CDR1 LNHDA, CDR2 SQIVND (reference sequence). There are 14 residues in the CDR3. The CDR3 region is CASSTRTFTDTQYF.

The chain recombines TRBV20-1 with TRBJ1-5; the D call of TRBD1 rests on TCRdb alone, since no DNA is present to check it. This CDR3 has 15 amino acids. The V gene's germline CDR1 is DFQATT and CDR2 SNEGSKA (reference sequence). The CDR3 region is CSARGPRGYGQPQHF.

The chain carries TRBV20-1 and TRBJ2-7; TCRdb indicates TRBD1, and absent DNA this call remains unverified. The CDR3 has 15 residues. Per the germline V gene, CDR1 is DFQATT and CDR2 is SNEGSKA (reference sequence). CDR3 residues: CSAIYRATRAYEQYF.

The CDR3 spells CASSSGTLVYGYTF. The chain employs TRBV6-2 or TRBV6-3 and TRBJ1-2; TCRdb's assignment of TRBD1 cannot be checked, as there is no DNA. This CDR3 is 14 amino acids long. Germline V gene sequence: CDR1 MNHEY, CDR2 SVGEGT.

The chain uses TRBV3-1 and TRBJ2-1. The CDR3 loop spans 17 amino acids. From germline, CDR1 is LGHDT and CDR2 YNNKEL (reference sequence). This CDR3 is CASSRDRDGIFYNEQFF.

The rearrangement joins TRBV6-5 to TRBJ1-1; TCRdb lists TRBD1, though no DNA is available to test this call. This CDR3 contains 14 residues. The germline V gene has CDR1 MNHEY and CDR2 SVGAGI. The CDR3 loop is CASSWDREGGEAFF.

The chain links TRBV12-3 or TRBV12-4 to TRBJ1-2; TCRdb outputs TRBD1, but without DNA this stays unchecked. The CDR3 loop spans 15 amino acids. This chain's CDR3 is CASSLRMGTVYGYTF.

This sequence joins TRBV11-2 and TRBJ2-3; TCRdb picks TRBD1, but there is no DNA to check that call. The CDR3 sequence is 15 residues long. From germline, CDR1 is SGHAT and CDR2 FQNNGV. CDR3: CASSSGQGRVDTQYF. Full variable domain (missing parts from reference TRBV11-2 and TRBJ2-3): EAGVAQSPRYKIIEKRQSVAFWCNPISGHATLYWYQQILGQGPKLLIQFQNNGVVDDSQLPKDRFSAERLKGVDSTLKIQPAKLEDSAVYLCASSSGQGRVDTQYFGPGTRLTVL.

V and J are TRBV19 and TRBJ2-7; TCRdb outputs TRBD1, but without DNA this stays unchecked. The CDR3 spans 14 residues. Germline V gene sequence: CDR1 LNHDA, CDR2 SQIVND (reference sequence). CDR3 in amino acids: CASRRTDNSYEQYF.

J is TRBJ2-3 and V is TRBV29-1; the D call from TCRdb, TRBD1, cannot be confirmed without DNA. Germline V gives CDR1 SQVTM, CDR2 ANQGSEA. This CDR3 has 15 amino acids. CDR3 amino acids: CSVGRSDRARDTQYF.

The chain uses TRBV5-1 and TRBJ2-1. The germline gives CDR1 SGHRS, CDR2 YFSETQ. This CDR3 contains 15 residues. CDR3 sequence reads: CASSNHSSSYNEQFF.

The chain uses TRBV6-1 and TRBJ1-2; TCRdb's D gene call, TRBD1, goes unchecked for lack of DNA. CDR1 and CDR2 (germline): MNHNS, SASEGT. The CDR3 sequence is 14 residues long. The CDR3 loop reads CATTDREINYGYTF.

This chain connects TRBV19 to TRBJ2-1; TCRdb picks TRBD1, but there is no DNA to check that call. The CDR3 sequence is 14 residues long. Per germline, CDR1 LNHDA and CDR2 SQIVND (reference sequence). The chain's CDR3 is CASSNPWGTNEQFF.

This chain's CDR3 is CSANPGQGPLHF. The gene calls are TRBV20-1 and TRBJ1-6; there is no DNA to check the TCRdb D call of TRBD1. The CDR3 covers 12 residues. CDR1 DFQATT and CDR2 SNEGSKA come from the germline V gene (reference sequence).